This TCR beta chain was captured by sequencing in a study of CD8 T cells in Susac syndrome. CDR3 length: 14 residues. Looked up from germline, CDR1 is MDHEN and CDR2 is SYDVKM. V lost 4 bases and J lost 7; bases outside the gene matches: 8. Random hexamers primed reverse transcription of about 0.45 to 1 ug RNA. It was immunoSEQ multiplex PCR that amplified TCR beta CDR3 across 54 Vbeta and 13 Jbeta. In TCRdb, the immunoSEQ multiplex PCR reads were re-called with MiXCR into one record per CDR3 protein. The sample yields approximately 170,000 distinct CDR3 sequences, roughly 94% seen once. The study sequenced TCR beta in blood CD8+ and CD4+ T cells. The multiple sclerosis controls comprised treatment-naive patients whose relapsing-remitting disease was stable or active. In contrast to the negatively isolated CD8+ and CD4+ T cells, TEMRA cells were FACS-enriched.

The chain carries TRBV28 and TRBJ2-7, with 9 bases that match TRBD2. The origin of this receptor is a human donor with multiple sclerosis. The sequencing sample was made of CD4+ T cells from PBMCs. CDR3 in amino acids: CASSSASGKEEQYF. The CDR3 region has the DNA TGTGCCAGCAGTTCGGCTAGCGGGAAGGAAGAGCAGTACTTC.